The rows below give T cell receptor beta chains drawn from one sample of a study of blood T cell repertoires in COVID-19. Assay: immunoSEQ multiplex PCR; the TCRdb copy retains only in-frame clones and omits some. The sample lists fewer than 30,000 clones, 60% to 80% occurring once. Material for sequencing was peripheral blood. The receptors shown here come from a woman between 65 and 79 years old with active or convalescent COVID-19. The CDR3 runs from the conserved cysteine through the conserved F or W. A D gene is named only where the DNA matches it firmly. The size entry is marked missing in some rows and otherwise reads once, few, many or a size class.

TRBV6-5	TRBJ1-5	.	.	15	CASRPTRGSNQPQHF	TGTGCCAGCAGACCCACAAGGGGTAGCAATCAGCCCCAGCATTTT
TRBV18	TRBJ1-5	TRBD1	.	16	CASSPKDRGLDQPQHF	TGTGCCAGCTCACCAAAGGACAGGGGGCTGGATCAGCCCCAGCATTTT
TRBV5-8	TRBJ2-1	TRBD2	.	16	CASTTTGGANYNEQFF	TGTGCCAGCACCACAACGGGAGGGGCAAACTACAATGAGCAGTTCTTC
TRBV5-1	TRBJ1-3	TRBD1	.	15	CASSLGTGFGNTIYF	TGCGCCAGCAGCTTGGGGACAGGGTTTGGAAACACCATATATTTT
TRBV5-1	TRBJ2-1	.	few	15	CASSLDGQPYNEQFF	TGCGCCAGCAGCTTGGATGGACAGCCCTACAATGAGCAGTTCTTC
TRBV11-2	TRBJ2-1	.	.	11	CASSSSNEQFF	TGTGCCAGCAGCTCTTCCAATGAGCAGTTCTTC
TRBV7-2	TRBJ2-1	TRBD2	.	18	CASSSLGRAGVPRNEQFF	TGTGCCAGCAGCTCTCTAGGGCGGGCGGGAGTACCGCGGAATGAGCAGTTCTTC
TRBV15	TRBJ1-5	TRBD1	.	19	CATSRARGNFPDSNQPQHF	TGTGCCACCAGCAGAGCCAGGGGGAACTTTCCAGATAGCAATCAGCCCCAGCATTTT
TRBV5-1	TRBJ1-2	.	.	12	CASSLTGNGYTF	TGCGCCAGCAGCTTGACAGGGAATGGCTACACCTTC
TRBV13	TRBJ1-6	TRBD1	.	18	CASSPRTGLGSYNSPLHF	TGTGCCAGCAGCCCGCGGACAGGCCTTGGCTCCTATAATTCACCCCTCCACTTT
TRBV2	TRBJ1-1	TRBD1	.	14	CASSGSGGDTEAFF	TGTGCCAGCAGTGGATCAGGGGGTGACACTGAAGCTTTCTTT
TRBV6-2/TRBV6-3	TRBJ2-1	.	.	12	CASSLSQGEQFF	TGTGCCAGCAGTTTATCTCAGGGTGAGCAGTTCTTC
TRBV30	TRBJ2-2	.	medium-sized	12	CAWRSPGGELFF	TGTGCCTGGCGATCTCCCGGCGGGGAGCTGTTTTTT
TRBV28	TRBJ1-3	TRBD1	.	17	CASSFQMTGGYGNTIYF	TGTGCCAGCAGTTTCCAAATGACAGGGGGCTATGGAAACACCATATATTTT
TRBV19	TRBJ2-2	.	.	14	CASSMSGNTGELFF	TGTGCCAGTAGTATGTCCGGGAACACCGGGGAGCTGTTTTTT
TRBV28	TRBJ1-2	TRBD1	.	15	CASRLQGSYNYGYTF	TGTGCCAGCAGACTACAGGGGAGTTATAACTATGGCTACACCTTC
TRBV15	TRBJ1-2	.	medium-sized	12	CATSGESYGYTF	TGTGCCACCAGCGGTGAGAGCTATGGCTACACCTTC
TRBV7-6	TRBJ1-3	TRBD1	.	15	CASSLQGVSGNTIYF	TGTGCCAGCAGCCTACAGGGGGTCTCTGGAAACACCATATATTTT
TRBV19	TRBJ2-3	TRBD2	.	15	CASSSSGGYTDTQYF	TGTGCCAGTAGTTCTAGCGGGGGATACACAGATACGCAGTATTTT
TRBV14	TRBJ2-6	.	.	15	CASSAGAAGANVLTF	TGTGCCAGCAGCGCTGGGGCGGCTGGGGCCAACGTCCTGACTTTC
TRBV9	TRBJ2-3	TRBD1	.	16	CASSEPRTGAIDTQYF	TGTGCCAGCAGCGAACCCCGGACAGGCGCTATAGATACGCAGTATTTT
TRBV19	TRBJ2-1	TRBD1	.	20	CASSMYTYSGRDRVSNEQFF	TGTGCCAGTAGTATGTATACATATTCCGGTCGGGACAGAGTTTCCAATGAGCAGTTCTTC
TRBV29-1	TRBJ2-1	.	.	11	CSVGQTGEQFF	TGCAGCGTTGGCCAGACCGGGGAGCAGTTCTTC
TRBV28	TRBJ1-2	.	once	11	CASSQNYGYTF	TGTGCCAGCAGTCAGAACTATGGCTACACCTTC
TRBV12-3/TRBV12-4	TRBJ1-2	.	.	12	CASSLTGYGYTF	TGTGCCAGCAGTTTGACCGGGTATGGCTACACCTTC
TRBV27	TRBJ1-4	TRBD1	.	16	CASSLGGRTGYEKLFF	TGTGCCAGCAGTTTAGGGGGCAGGACAGGGTATGAAAAACTGTTTTTT
TRBV29-1	TRBJ2-7	TRBD2	.	12	CSVGGTIDEQYF	TGCAGCGTGGGAGGGACTATTGACGAGCAGTACTTC
TRBV6-2/TRBV6-3	TRBJ2-3	TRBD1	.	16	CASSRQGAASTDTQYF	TGTGCCAGCAGTAGACAGGGGGCGGCTAGCACAGATACGCAGTATTTT
TRBV5-1	TRBJ2-3	TRBD2	.	19	CASSLTSGGALGETDTQYF	TGCGCCAGCAGCTTGACTAGCGGGGGGGCTCTGGGCGAAACGGATACGCAGTATTTT
TRBV6-2/TRBV6-3	TRBJ1-2	.	.	14	CASSGTTGNYGYTF	TGTGCCAGCAGTGGAACGACAGGCAACTATGGCTACACCTTC
TRBV15	TRBJ1-5	.	few	17	CATSRDGAGVIDQPQHF	TGTGCCACCAGCAGAGATGGGGCAGGGGTTATCGATCAGCCCCAGCATTTT
TRBV27	TRBJ2-6	.	.	19	CASSSRTGTLRSGANVLTF	TGTGCCAGCAGTTCCCGGACCGGGACACTACGGTCTGGGGCCAACGTCCTGACTTTC
TRBV2	TRBJ1-2	.	.	14	CASSELSGYLGYTF	TGTGCCAGCAGTGAACTGAGCGGGTATTTAGGCTACACCTTC
TRBV11-2	TRBJ2-1	TRBD2	.	15	CASSLVTGGPDEQFF	TGTGCCAGCAGCTTAGTTACGGGAGGGCCAGATGAGCAGTTCTTC
TRBV1	TRBJ2-7	.	.	14	CTSSQDRGTDEQYF	TGCACCAGCAGCCAAGACAGGGGAACGGATGAGCAGTACTTC
TRBV11-2	TRBJ1-1	.	.	13	CASSLVDFTEAFF	TGTGCCAGCAGCTTAGTCGACTTCACTGAAGCTTTCTTT
TRBV7-8	TRBJ1-2	TRBD1	.	16	CASSFAAGAGGFGYTF	TGTGCCAGCAGCTTCGCCGCCGGGGCAGGGGGCTTTGGCTACACCTTC